Below, one T cell receptor beta chain is given with its context. What this receptor recognizes is not known. Base qualities are not provided; no much larger clone lies one nucleotide away. The V end gives up 2 bases and the J end 3 bases, leaving 7 bases in the junction not matched to a gene. The germline V gene specifies MDHEN as CDR1 and SYDVKM as CDR2. From its cysteine to its phenylalanine, the CDR3 spans 16 amino acids. Only the CDR3 region is kept as DNA, spanning 48 bases read in frame from base 1. This record comes from a study of cytomegalovirus exposure and HLA in healthy donors (TCRdb year 2017). Study-level background: According to a later analysis, one platform produced both the 100 to 150 validation repertoires and the 730 or so repertoires of the first cohort. The study combined high-throughput TCR immunosequencing, statistical association of individual TCRs with disease status, and machine learning to predict cytomegalovirus infection status. In addition to the first cohort of roughly 700 subjects, a separate validation cohort of over 90 different subjects was used. The study aimed to test whether cataloging public T cell receptors could reveal signatures of past pathogen exposure.

The donors belonged to the validation cohort of 120 subjects, which was separate from the roughly 700-subject first cohort. Library preparation was by the immunoSEQ multiplex PCR assay. The paper's data handling went like this. To diagnose cytomegalovirus status from the catalog of TCR beta chain sequences, a statistical classification framework was built. The immuneACCESS repertoire file appears here via TCRdb, limited to in-frame rearrangements. These files lack a portion of the clones; in checked studies, under half of the deficit traces to unresolved V genes, and the cause of the others is not known. That table furnishes V, J and clone size, whereas the DNA furnished D and trimming. In this sample the table shows 200,000 to 250,000 clones, around 87% of which occur a single time. In total, the top ten clones hold 2% to 2.5% of the sample. The research as a whole found: A later analysis found that TCRs clustered in the first cohort also tended to co-occur in the roughly 110 validation repertoires, with 90% to 95% of cluster scores above 0. It was suggested by the authors that the approach could potentially be generalized to other disease states and immunological phenotypes. Most TCR sequences were seen in very few donors, while some public TCRs were found in many individuals. The classifier was reported to diagnose cytomegalovirus status with high specificity and sensitivity in both the original and validation cohorts. A few of the identified cytomegalovirus-associated TCR beta chains were confirmed in vitro to be specific for cytomegalovirus antigens. The study gave a list of 150 to 200 TCR beta chains associated with cytomegalovirus. A later analysis had no HLA typing for the validation cohort, so co-occurrence there was scored across all 110 or so repertoires.

The sample comprised PBMCs. This TCR was sampled from a woman younger than 35 in good health and CMV-seropositive. This chain is built from TRBV28 and TRBJ2-7, with TRBD2 matching 10 junction bases. Read as DNA, the sequence is TGTGCCAGCAGTTTAAATCCTAGCGGGAGACACTACGAGCAGTACTTC. Translated, this is CASSLNPSGRHYEQYF.